Listed below are T cell receptor beta chains from one sample, sequenced in a study of T cells expressing NK-cell markers. Each CDR3 protein gets one entry in TCRdb, which reprocessed the 5' RACE reads and gives no DNA. This repertoire includes approximately 440,000 distinct CDR3 sequences. The specimen sequenced was blood T cells: a sorted CD56 or NKG2C T cell subset, CD4+ or CD8+ T cells, or bulk PBMC T cells (not recorded which). The receptor source for this set is a woman in her forties or fifties in good health. CDR3s include the opening cysteine and the closing phenylalanine or tryptophan.

v_call: TRBV29-1
j_call: TRBJ2-2
cdr3_aa: CSVEEPPGTSETTGELFF

v_call: TRBV10-2
j_call: TRBJ2-3
cdr3_aa: CASTDLADTQYF

v_call: TRBV7-2
j_call: TRBJ2-7
cdr3_aa: CASSPGWGTSDYEQYF

v_call: TRBV25-1
j_call: TRBJ2-2
cdr3_aa: CASSLAGSITGELFF

v_call: TRBV20-1
j_call: TRBJ2-5
cdr3_aa: CSASWTGKETQYF

v_call: TRBV7-3
j_call: TRBJ2-3
cdr3_aa: CASREGNTQYF

v_call: TRBV30
j_call: TRBJ2-1
cdr3_aa: CAWSVGEGEQFF

v_call: TRBV4-1
j_call: TRBJ2-1
cdr3_aa: CASSQEGQGRGGNEQFF

v_call: TRBV7-8
j_call: TRBJ2-5
cdr3_aa: CASSYPRDSVTQYF

v_call: TRBV7-3
j_call: TRBJ2-3
cdr3_aa: CASSLMGPTDTQYF

v_call: TRBV3-1
j_call: TRBJ2-1
cdr3_aa: CASSPYGSYNEQFF

v_call: TRBV5-1
j_call: TRBJ1-1
cdr3_aa: CASSAKQGYTEAFF

v_call: TRBV9
j_call: TRBJ2-3
cdr3_aa: CASSATTPGVSDTQYF

v_call: TRBV19
j_call: TRBJ2-1
cdr3_aa: CASSPQRGGYNEQFF

v_call: TRBV27
j_call: TRBJ2-1
cdr3_aa: CASSLRRLAHNEQFF

v_call: TRBV7-8
j_call: TRBJ2-5
cdr3_aa: CASSGAETQYF

v_call: TRBV20-1
j_call: TRBJ2-3
cdr3_aa: CSATPGGNTDTQYF

v_call: TRBV6-1
j_call: TRBJ2-7
cdr3_aa: CASSEARTRSSYEQYF

v_call: TRBV7-9
j_call: TRBJ2-1
cdr3_aa: CASTPEGVYEQFF

v_call: TRBV7-9
j_call: TRBJ2-3
cdr3_aa: CASSREFPDTQYF

v_call: TRBV5-5
j_call: TRBJ2-1
cdr3_aa: CASSRSPRDGTYNEQFF

v_call: TRBV6-5
j_call: TRBJ2-1
cdr3_aa: CASRGASGFNEQFF

v_call: TRBV6-1
j_call: TRBJ1-5
cdr3_aa: CASTSGTGNNCNQPQHF

v_call: TRBV5-1
j_call: TRBJ1-1
cdr3_aa: CASSLAAGGMNTEAFF

v_call: TRBV7-8
j_call: TRBJ1-1
cdr3_aa: CASSSHPNTEAFF

v_call: TRBV5-1
j_call: TRBJ2-1
cdr3_aa: CASSLTRMQDEQFF

v_call: TRBV6-1
j_call: TRBJ1-5
cdr3_aa: CASSEFPNQPQHF

v_call: TRBV20-1
j_call: TRBJ2-4
cdr3_aa: CSAAASGRAKNIQYF

v_call: TRBV24-1
j_call: TRBJ2-1
cdr3_aa: CATRRTSGNNEQFF

v_call: TRBV10-3
j_call: TRBJ2-1
cdr3_aa: CAISESLAGVGYNEQFF

v_call: TRBV7-9
j_call: TRBJ2-1
cdr3_aa: CASSYRTSGWNEQFF

v_call: TRBV27
j_call: TRBJ2-1
cdr3_aa: CASSSLGLASNEQFF

v_call: TRBV10-3
j_call: TRBJ2-7
cdr3_aa: CAISERPPNYEQYF

v_call: TRBV3-1
j_call: TRBJ2-1
cdr3_aa: CASSQGLANEQFF

v_call: TRBV5-1
j_call: TRBJ2-1
cdr3_aa: CASSYSSYNEQFF

v_call: TRBV5-1
j_call: TRBJ1-1
cdr3_aa: CASSLVVRLGTLGTEAFF

v_call: TRBV3-1
j_call: TRBJ2-3
cdr3_aa: CASSQDGLASTDTQYF

v_call: TRBV12-3/TRBV12-4
j_call: TRBJ2-6
cdr3_aa: CASSLAYGGTGANVLTF

v_call: TRBV2
j_call: TRBJ2-1
cdr3_aa: CASSVIRWGNEQFF

v_call: TRBV2
j_call: TRBJ2-2
cdr3_aa: CASIGRNTGELFF

v_call: TRBV20-1
j_call: TRBJ2-3
cdr3_aa: CSARSAGATLGTQYF

v_call: TRBV3-1
j_call: TRBJ1-1
cdr3_aa: CASSQFQLMNTEAFF

v_call: TRBV7-8
j_call: TRBJ2-1
cdr3_aa: CASSLNPGQGENEQFF

v_call: TRBV29-1
j_call: TRBJ2-1
cdr3_aa: CSSGGQNEQFF

v_call: TRBV10-1
j_call: TRBJ2-3
cdr3_aa: CASGESSSAQYF

v_call: TRBV12-3/TRBV12-4
j_call: TRBJ1-4
cdr3_aa: CASSPRDQQGEKLFF

v_call: TRBV18
j_call: TRBJ1-1
cdr3_aa: CASSPLTLQGNTEAFF

v_call: TRBV7-2
j_call: TRBJ2-3
cdr3_aa: CASSFPLPGLAGVTDTQYF

v_call: TRBV7-8
j_call: TRBJ2-2
cdr3_aa: CASSPPTGAYTGELFF

v_call: TRBV2
j_call: TRBJ2-1
cdr3_aa: CASTIGPSSEQFF

v_call: TRBV5-1
j_call: TRBJ2-2
cdr3_aa: CASSLGNSGSQTGELFF

v_call: TRBV11-3
j_call: TRBJ1-1
cdr3_aa: CASSSQQGFLEAFF

v_call: TRBV29-1
j_call: TRBJ1-6
cdr3_aa: CSVRGTDNSPLHF

v_call: TRBV9
j_call: TRBJ2-3
cdr3_aa: CASSAASGSLSTDTQYF